This T cell receptor beta chain was profiled in a study of control samples from healthy donors and cancer patients. Measured with immunoSEQ multiplex PCR; TCRdb has only the in-frame clones, and not every one. The sample gives 130,000 or so clones, about nine tenths of which show up once; roughly 8% is in the top ten. Deletions cut 1 base from V and 9 bases from J, with 9 bases between. The germline V gene encodes CDR1 KGHDR and CDR2 SFDVKD. The CDR3 contains 13 residues. This sequence joins TRBV24-1 and TRBJ2-1, with D uncertain. Sequencing was done on a sample of PBMCs. This TCR was recovered from a man between 45 and 60 years old with head and neck cancer. The CDR3 reads CATSDFLTGEQFF. Written as DNA, the CDR3 is TGTGCCACCAGTGATTTTCTCACGGGTGAGCAGTTCTTC.